These 10 T cell receptor beta chains originate from one sample sequenced in a study of PD-L1 blockade in urothelial cancer. Assay used: immunoSEQ multiplex PCR; TCRdb lists only in-frame clones, some missing. The sample contains about 91,000 clones, around nine tenths of which appear only once. Source: PBMCs, taken around atezolizumab (anti-PD-L1) treatment. The source of these receptors is a man in his fifties or sixties with urothelial cancer.

This sequence joins TRBV28 and TRBJ2-2; D might be TRBD2 (6 bases). The CDR3 is made up of 16 amino acids. Trimming pared 3 bases from V and 0 bases from J, leaving 11 bases between. The V gene's germline CDR1 is MDHEN and CDR2 SYDVKM. This CDR3 is CASSFLGGTNTGELFF. CDR3 bases: TGTGCCAGCAGTTTTCTTGGCGGGACGAACACCGGGGAGCTGTTTTTT.

CDR3 nucleotide sequence: TGTGCCAGCAGCCTGTTGGAGGGGACCACAGATACGCAGTATTTT. Translation: CASSLLEGTTDTQYF. The chain is built from TRBV14 and TRBJ2-3, with a weak D call TRBD2 (6 bases). Deletions cut 4 bases from V and 2 bases from J, with 13 bases between. Per germline, CDR1 SGHDN and CDR2 FVKESK. CDR3 length: 15 amino acids. The full variable domain, its missing parts supplied by reference TRBV14 and TRBJ2-3, is EAGVTQFPSHSVIEKGQTVTLRCDPISGHDNLYWYRRVMGKEIKFLLHFVKESKQDESGMPNNRFLAERTGGTYSTLKVQPAELEDSGVYFCASSLLEGTTDTQYFGPGTRLTVL.

This chain uses TRBV5-8 with TRBJ2-4; TRBD2 agrees at 7 bases. J lost 6 bases, V lost 6 bases, and 9 bases had no gene match. This CDR3 is built from 14 residues. Germline loops: CDR1 SGHTS, CDR2 YDEGEE. CDR3 nucleotides: TGTGCCAGCAAACAACGGGGGGAGAGAAACATTCAGTACTTC. It encodes CASKQRGERNIQYF. Full variable domain (remainder filled in from reference TRBV5-8 and TRBJ2-4): EAGVTQSPTHLIKTRGQQATLRCSPISGHTSVYWYQQALGLGLQFLLWYDEGEERNRGNFPPRFSGRQFPNYSSELNVNALELEDSALYLCASKQRGERNIQYFGAGTRLSVL.

The rearrangement uses TRBV4-1 and TRBJ2-1; 9 bases fit TRBD2. The CDR3 spans 17 residues. Germline CDR1 is MGHRA and CDR2 is YSYEKL. Trimming cost V 1 base and J 7 bases; bases outside gene matches: 11. The CDR3 nucleotides read TGCGCCAGCAGCCAAGGGCGGGGGGGCTTGGTAAGGAATGAGCAGTTCTTC. This sequence encodes CASSQGRGGLVRNEQFF.

CDR3 bases: TGTGCCACCAGCAGAGAGACAGGGAGAAGCAATCAGCCCCAGCATTTT. Amino acid sequence: CATSRETGRSNQPQHF. This rearrangement joins TRBV15 to TRBJ1-5; TRBD1 matches at 7 bases. CDR3 length: 16 amino acids. J lost 1 base, V lost 0 bases, and 3 bases had no gene match. The germline V gene has CDR1 LNHNV and CDR2 YYDKDF (reference sequence).

The chain is built from TRBV18 and TRBJ1-5; tentative D call: TRBD1 (6 bases). CDR1 is KGHSH, CDR2 LQKENI, per germline. The CDR3 length is 15 residues. V lost 3 bases and J 2 bases, leaving 11 bases between the germline ends. This CDR3 is CASSPTGSGNQPQHF. The DNA of the CDR3 is TGTGCCAGCTCACCGACAGGTTCCGGCAATCAGCCCCAGCATTTT.

This rearrangement joins TRBV28 to TRBJ1-2; D gene ambiguous. The CDR3 has 15 amino acids. Germline V lookup: CDR1 MDHEN, CDR2 SYDVKM. The germline V and J ends were trimmed by 3 bases and 5 bases, with 16 bases remaining between them. The CDR3 loop is CASSFLELGGYGYTF. For the CDR3, the DNA is TGTGCCAGCAGTTTTCTGGAGCTTGGTGGGTATGGCTACACCTTC.

A few counts support this clone. The rearrangement joins TRBV2 to TRBJ1-6, with 9 bases aligning to TRBD1. Germline CDR1 is SNHLY and CDR2 is FYNNEI. The junction had 4 bases not matched to a gene; V was cut back by 6 bases and J by 7 bases. The CDR3 is 14 amino acids. CDR3: CASSGTGQNSPLHF. CDR3 nucleotide sequence: TGTGCCAGCAGCGGGACAGGGCAAAATTCACCCCTCCACTTT. The full variable domain, in which reference TRBV2 and TRBJ1-6 provide the parts outside the CDR3, is EPEVTQTPSHQVTQMGQEVILRCVPISNHLYFYWYRQILGQKVEFLVSFYNNEISEKSEIFDDQFSVERPDGSNFTLKIRSTKLEDSAMYFCASSGTGQNSPLHFGNGTRLTVT.

This chain uses TRBV6-5 with TRBJ2-1; 8 bases map to TRBD2. The CDR3 sequence is 14 residues long. The germline CDR1 and CDR2 sequences are MNHEY and SVGAGI. Trimming cost V 6 bases and J 4 bases; bases outside gene matches: 5. CDR3 region: CASRLAGGYNEQFF. The CDR3 DNA reads TGTGCCAGCAGGTTGGCGGGGGGATACAATGAGCAGTTCTTC.

V and J are TRBV11-2 and TRBJ2-1, with D unresolved. V lost 3 bases, J lost 5 bases, and 2 bases lay in between. Germline loops: CDR1 SGHAT, CDR2 FQNNGV. The CDR3 is 11 residues long. Here the CDR3 reads CASSFNNEQFF. The CDR3 DNA sequence: TGTGCCAGCAGCTTTAACAATGAGCAGTTCTTC.